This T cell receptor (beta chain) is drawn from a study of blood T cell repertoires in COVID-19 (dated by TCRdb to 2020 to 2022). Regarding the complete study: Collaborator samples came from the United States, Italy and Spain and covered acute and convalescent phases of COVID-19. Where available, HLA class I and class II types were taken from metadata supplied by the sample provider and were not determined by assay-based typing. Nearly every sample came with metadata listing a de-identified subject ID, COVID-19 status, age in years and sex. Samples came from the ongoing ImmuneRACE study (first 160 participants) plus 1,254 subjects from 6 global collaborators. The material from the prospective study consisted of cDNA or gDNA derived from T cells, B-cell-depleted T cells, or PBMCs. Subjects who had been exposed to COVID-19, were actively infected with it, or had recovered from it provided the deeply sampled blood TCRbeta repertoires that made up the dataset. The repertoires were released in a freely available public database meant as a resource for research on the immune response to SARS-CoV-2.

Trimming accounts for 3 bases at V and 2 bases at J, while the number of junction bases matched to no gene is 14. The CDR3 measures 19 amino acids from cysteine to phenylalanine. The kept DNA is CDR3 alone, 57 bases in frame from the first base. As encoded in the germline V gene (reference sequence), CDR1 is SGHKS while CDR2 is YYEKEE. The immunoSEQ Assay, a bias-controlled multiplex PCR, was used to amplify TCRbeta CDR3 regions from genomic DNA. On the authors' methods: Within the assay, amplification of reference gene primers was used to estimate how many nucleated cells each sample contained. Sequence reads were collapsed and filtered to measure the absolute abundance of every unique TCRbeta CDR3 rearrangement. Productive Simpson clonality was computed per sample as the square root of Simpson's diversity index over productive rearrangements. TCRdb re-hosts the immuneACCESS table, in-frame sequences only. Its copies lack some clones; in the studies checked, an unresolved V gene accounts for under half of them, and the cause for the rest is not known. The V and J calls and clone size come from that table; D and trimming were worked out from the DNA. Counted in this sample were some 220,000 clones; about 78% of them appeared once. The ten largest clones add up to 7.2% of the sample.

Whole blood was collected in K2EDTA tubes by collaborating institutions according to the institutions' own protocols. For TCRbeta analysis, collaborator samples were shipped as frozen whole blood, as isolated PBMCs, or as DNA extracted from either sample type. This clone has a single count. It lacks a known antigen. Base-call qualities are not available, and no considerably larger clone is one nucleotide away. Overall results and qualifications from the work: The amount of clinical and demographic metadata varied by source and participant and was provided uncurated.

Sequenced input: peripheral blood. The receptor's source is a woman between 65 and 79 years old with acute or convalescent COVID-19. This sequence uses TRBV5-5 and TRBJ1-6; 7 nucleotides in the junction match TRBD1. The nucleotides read TGTGCCAGCAGCTCATCAGGAATTAAGACAGGGACCTATAATTCACCCCTCCACTTT. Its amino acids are CASSSSGIKTGTYNSPLHF.